This T cell receptor (beta chain) was found in a study of T cell responses to AZD1222 COVID-19 vaccine. The wider study: Recipients boosted at about 4 weeks or about 12 weeks are pooled. Study findings and constraints: Clonal diversity was possibly underestimated; the donors were predominantly white British and more often female.

Method: immunoSEQ multiplex PCR; TCRdb's copy keeps in-frame clones and lacks some. The sample contains 98,000 or so clones, over 75% of which appear only once. With respect to this clone: Its antigen remains unidentified.

This clonotype was obtained from an adult in good health. The specimen comprised peripheral blood, sampled on day 0 of AZD1222 vaccination.

CDR3 DNA: TGTGCCAGCTCACCCCTAGACTTGCGGGGTGAAAAACTGTTTTTT. Amino acids: CASSPLDLRGEKLFF. The chain combines TRBV18 with TRBJ1-4, with D uncertain. Looked up from germline, CDR1 is KGHSH and CDR2 is LQKENI. There are 15 residues in the CDR3. V lost 3 bases, J lost 7 bases, and 15 bases lay in between.